The 16 T cell receptor beta chains below all came from one sample that was sequenced in a study of blood T cell repertoires in COVID-19. Assay: immunoSEQ multiplex PCR; the TCRdb copy retains only in-frame clones and omits some. The table records about 140,000 clones, 84% of them present only once. Sequenced input: peripheral blood. These receptors came from a man aged 25 to 40 with COVID-19, enrolled during active disease.

This clone was recorded once. V and J are TRBV28 and TRBJ2-7, with D perhaps matching TRBD1 (6 bases). Germline assignment: CDR1 MDHEN and CDR2 SYDVKM. V was trimmed by 9 bases and J by 4 bases, leaving 22 bases between them. CDR3 length: 15 residues. CDR3 DNA sequence: TGTGCCAGTACCGGGACAACCGACATGTTGTACGAGCAGTACTTC. Its translation: CASTGTTDMLYEQYF. The variable domain in full, with the rest retrieved from reference TRBV28 and TRBJ2-7, is DVKVTQSSRYLVKRTGEKVFLECVQDMDHENMFWYRQDPGLGLRLIYFSYDVKMKEKGDIPEGYSVSREKKERFSLILESASTNQTSMYLCASTGTTDMLYEQYFGPGTRLTVT.

The genes are TRBV2 and TRBJ1-5; 8 bases line up with TRBD1. Germline CDR1 reads SNHLY; CDR2 reads FYNNEI. The CDR3 has 14 amino acids. The V segment lost 4 bases and the J segment 7 bases; nucleotides outside the gene matches: 6. This chain's CDR3 is CASSGQGMGQPQHF. The CDR3 nucleotides read TGTGCCAGCAGTGGACAGGGGATGGGGCAGCCCCAGCATTTT.

This clone was seen only a few times. The rearrangement uses TRBV2 and TRBJ2-2, with 7 positions matching TRBD1. The CDR3 sequence is 16 residues long. The germline V gene has CDR1 SNHLY and CDR2 FYNNEI. V lost 5 bases and J lost 7; bases outside the gene matches: 13. In DNA, the CDR3 is TGTGCCAGCAGTCAACTGGGACAGCCCTTCCACGGGGAGCTGTTTTTT. Translating gives CASSQLGQPFHGELFF.

The chain's CDR3 is CASSYRDPTNEKLFF. The CDR3 nucleotides are TGCGCCAGCAGCTACCGAGATCCAACTAATGAAAAACTGTTTTTT. The chain is built from TRBV4-3 and TRBJ1-4; D is uncertain. This CDR3 region has 15 residues. The ends were cut back, 5 bases at V and 0 bases at J, with 10 bases in the middle. Germline assignment: CDR1 LGHNA and CDR2 YSLEER.

CDR3 amino acids: CASSSGQGYNEQFF. CDR3 coding DNA: TGTGCCAGCAGCTCGGGACAGGGATACAATGAGCAGTTCTTC. V usage is TRBV7-2 and J usage is TRBJ2-1; 9 nucleotides match TRBD1. Germline V gene sequence: CDR1 SGHTA, CDR2 FQGNSA. V shed 4 bases and J 4 bases; nucleotides not matched to a gene: 2. The CDR3 has 14 residues.

The chain carries TRBV6-6 and TRBJ2-7, with 15 nucleotides matching TRBD2. V dropped 5 bases and J dropped 1; count of bases not matched to a gene: 12. This CDR3 region has 19 residues. Per the germline V gene, CDR1 is MNHNY and CDR2 is SVGAGI (reference sequence). The CDR3 here is CASSPVPGLAGGPSYEQYF. Written as DNA, the CDR3 is TGTGCCAGCAGTCCTGTCCCGGGACTAGCGGGAGGCCCTTCCTACGAGCAGTACTTC.

This rearrangement joins TRBV25-1 to TRBJ2-3; 10 bases agree with TRBD1. The CDR3 has 17 residues. J gave up 5 bases and V 3 bases, and 11 bases lay outside the gene matches. Germline V gene sequence: CDR1 MGHDK, CDR2 SYGVNS. Written as DNA, the CDR3 is TGTGCCAGCAGTGATGCCCGGACAGGGGGGGTGGTAGATACGCAGTATTTT. Translation gives CASSDARTGGVVDTQYF.

Only a few counts were recorded for this clone. This chain uses TRBV10-3 with TRBJ1-1, with TRBD1 as a possible D gene (5 bases). This CDR3 has 15 residues. Trimming removed 6 bases from V and 1 base from J, with 15 bases in between. Germline lookup yields CDR1 ENHRY and CDR2 SYGVKD. CDR3 residues: CAIRKSRQSNTEAFF. Written as DNA, the CDR3 is TGTGCCATCAGAAAATCCCGACAGTCGAACACTGAAGCTTTCTTT.

Comments on this clone: Other DNA sequences of this sample code for an identical CDR3. This chain connects TRBV5-6 to TRBJ1-1; possibly TRBD1 for D (6 bases). The CDR3 spans 14 residues. Germline V gives CDR1 SGHDT, CDR2 YYEEEE. Trimming pared 2 bases from V and 2 bases from J, leaving 10 bases between. CDR3 amino acids: CASSFRGANTEAFF. CDR3 in DNA: TGTGCCAGCAGCTTTCGGGGGGCCAACACTGAAGCTTTCTTT.

The rearrangement uses TRBV5-8 and TRBJ2-1; 8 nucleotides align to TRBD1. Looked up from germline, CDR1 is SGHTS and CDR2 is YDEGEE. This CDR3 contains 16 residues. The trim removed 0 bases at V and 0 bases at J, leaving 2 bases unmatched. This CDR3 is CASSLGTGISYNEQFF. CDR3 nucleotide sequence: TGTGCCAGCAGCTTGGGGACAGGGATCTCCTACAATGAGCAGTTCTTC.

The CDR3 reads CASRTSTRGMTEAFF. The CDR3, as DNA: TGTGCCAGCAGAACATCGACAAGGGGGATGACTGAAGCTTTCTTT. V is TRBV27 and J is TRBJ1-1; TRBD1 is a possible D gene (6 bases). The CDR3 is made up of 15 amino acids. V was cut by 6 bases and J by 5 bases, with 19 bases left in between. Germline assignment: CDR1 MNHEY and CDR2 SMNVEV (reference sequence).

This clone appeared a single time. The chain joins TRBV9 to TRBJ2-6; D is unresolved. This CDR3 comprises 14 residues. The germline V and J ends were trimmed by 5 bases and 0 bases, with 6 bases remaining between them. From germline, CDR1 is SGDLS and CDR2 YYNGEE. The CDR3 coding sequence is TGTGCCAGCAGTTCGAGCTCTGGGGCCAACGTCCTGACTTTC. It is translated as CASSSSSGANVLTF.

This clone was seen a single time. The chain couples TRBV14 to TRBJ2-2, with D perhaps TRBD2 (5 bases). The CDR3 extends over 12 amino acids. The V gene's germline CDR1 is SGHDN and CDR2 FVKESK. The V end was cut by 4 bases, the J end by 6 bases, with 6 bases between. In DNA form, the CDR3 reads TGTGCCAGCAGCCGGGGAGCCGGGGAGCTGTTTTTT. It yields the protein CASSRGAGELFF.

At least ten counts were recorded for this clone. The V gene is TRBV9, the J gene TRBJ1-6; a weak D match, TRBD1 (6 bases). The germline gives CDR1 SGDLS, CDR2 YYNGEE. V was clipped by 3 bases and J by 8 bases, with 12 bases between them. The CDR3 contains 14 residues. The CDR3 sequence is CASSADRGYSPLHF. The CDR3 DNA reads as TGTGCCAGCAGCGCGGACAGAGGGTATTCACCCCTCCACTTT.

The chain links TRBV10-3 to TRBJ2-6; tentative D call: TRBD2 (5 bases). This CDR3 region has 15 residues. The ends were cut back, 6 bases at V and 0 bases at J, with 9 bases in the middle. Germline V gene lookup returns CDR1 ENHRY and CDR2 SYGVKD. The CDR3 is CAIRAESSGANVLTF. In DNA form, the CDR3 reads TGTGCCATCAGAGCGGAAAGCTCTGGGGCCAACGTCCTGACTTTC.

The chain combines TRBV6-1 with TRBJ2-7; 8 positions match TRBD2. The CDR3 consists of 14 residues. Unmatched junction bases numbered 2, after V lost 2 bases and J lost 2 bases. Looked up from germline, CDR1 is MNHNS and CDR2 is SASEGT. The CDR3 DNA reads as TGTGCCAGCAGTGAAAGCGGGGGCCCCTACGAGCAGTACTTC. It codes for CASSESGGPYEQYF.